The rows below give T cell receptor beta chains drawn from one sample of a study of identical twins. TCRdb redid the calling of the 5' RACE reads with MiXCR, one entry per CDR3 protein. The data contain about 520,000 distinct CDR3 sequences, about 20% of them seen just once; the ten biggest clones take up about 0.91%. Another study also made use of these data, one on T cells expressing NK-cell markers.

Sequencing was carried out using CD4+ T cells sorted from blood. The receptors come from a woman between 18 and 29 years old in good health. Both conserved end residues are part of each CDR3. Fields, in order: V gene, J gene, D gene, clone size, CDR3 protein, CDR3 DNA. A D gene is named only where the DNA matches it firmly. Where a row states a size, it is once, few, many or the class of an expanded clone; other rows omit it.

TRBV28,TRBJ1-6,-,few,CASIAGTSNSPLHF,TGTGCCAGCATTGCCGGGACAAGCAATTCACCCCTCCACTTT
TRBV4-2,TRBJ2-5,TRBD2,few,CASSQVDGAGTSGPQETQYF,TGTGCCAGCAGCCAAGTCGACGGCGCCGGGACTAGCGGGCCCCAAGAGACCCAGTACTTC
TRBV6-5,TRBJ1-2,-,-,CASSYTVGVGYTF,TGTGCCAGCAGTTACACGGTCGGGGTTGGCTACACCTTC
TRBV12-3/TRBV12-4,TRBJ2-5,TRBD2,few,CASSLRLAGAQETQYF,TGTGCCAGCAGTTTAAGGCTAGCGGGGGCTCAAGAGACCCAGTACTTC
TRBV7-8,TRBJ2-5,TRBD1,-,CASSVHPTGGQETQYF,TGTGCCAGCAGCGTACACCCGACAGGGGGCCAAGAGACCCAGTACTTC
TRBV12-3/TRBV12-4,TRBJ1-1,-,few,CASSQQLNTEAFF,TGTGCCAGCAGTCAACAGTTGAACACTGAAGCTTTCTTT
TRBV29-1,TRBJ2-1,-,few,CSVSGTGTLEQFF,TGCAGCGTGTCCGGGACCGGAACGTTAGAGCAGTTCTTC
TRBV11-2,TRBJ2-7,-,few,CASRSLIQGSDEQYF,TGTGCCAGCAGATCCCTTATCCAGGGGAGCGACGAGCAGTACTTC
TRBV12-3/TRBV12-4,TRBJ1-2,TRBD1,few,CASSRDRGWGYTF,TGTGCCAGCAGCAGGGACAGGGGTTGGGGCTACACCTTC
TRBV12-3/TRBV12-4,TRBJ1-5,-,-,CASSLQGTNQPQHF,TGTGCCAGCAGTCTGCAGGGCACCAATCAGCCCCAGCATTTT
TRBV5-1,TRBJ1-2,-,-,CASSLGSAGKNGYTF,TGCGCCAGCAGCTTAGGTAGTGCAGGAAAGAATGGCTACACCTTC
TRBV3-1,TRBJ2-3,-,few,CASSPRQEKDTQYF,TGTGCCAGCAGCCCCCGACAGGAGAAAGATACGCAGTATTTT
TRBV7-8,TRBJ2-7,-,few,CASSLPLWEAAYEQYF,TGTGCCAGCAGCTTACCTTTGTGGGAGGCAGCCTACGAGCAGTACTTC
TRBV9,TRBJ1-2,-,few,CASTGRPDQSHGYTF,TGTGCCAGCACCGGCCGGCCCGATCAAAGCCATGGCTACACCTTC
TRBV20-1,TRBJ2-7,-,few,CSARATGSYEQYF,TGCAGTGCCAGGGCGACAGGCTCCTACGAGCAGTACTTC
TRBV6-1,TRBJ1-2,-,-,CASSPGGQRGGGYTF,TGTGCCAGCAGTCCCGGTGGACAGCGGGGGGGTGGCTACACCTTC
TRBV7-9,TRBJ1-2,TRBD1,-,CASSPGTVGYTF,TGTGCCAGCAGCCCCGGGACAGTTGGCTACACCTTC
TRBV9,TRBJ2-7,-,few,CASSVVPSLAYEQYF,TGTGCCAGCAGCGTAGTCCCTTCCCTAGCCTACGAGCAGTACTTC
TRBV20-1,TRBJ2-7,TRBD1,few,CSARGGTGLYEQYF,TGCAGTGCTAGAGGAGGGACAGGGTTATACGAGCAGTACTTC
TRBV4-3,TRBJ2-1,-,-,CASSQIWRAGYNEQFF,TGCGCCAGCAGCCAAATTTGGAGGGCCGGGTACAATGAGCAGTTCTTC
TRBV5-1,TRBJ2-5,-,few,CASSWQGVAPGRETQYF,TGCGCCAGCAGCTGGCAAGGAGTAGCGCCAGGCAGAGAGACCCAGTACTTC
TRBV2,TRBJ2-2,-,-,CASNKLNTGELFF,TGTGCCAGCAACAAGCTTAACACCGGGGAGCTGTTTTTT
TRBV30,TRBJ2-3,-,many,CAWSEGSTDTQYF,TGTGCCTGGAGTGAGGGGTCTACAGATACGCAGTATTTT
TRBV6-5,TRBJ1-1,TRBD1,once,CASSYSTGFNTEAFF,TGTGCCAGCAGTTACTCGACAGGGTTTAACACTGAAGCTTTCTTT
TRBV20-1,TRBJ1-1,-,-,CSAGPGSGKNTEAFF,TGCAGTGCTGGCCCGGGTAGCGGGAAAAATACTGAAGCTTTCTTT
TRBV6-2/TRBV6-3,TRBJ2-3,TRBD1,-,CASSYSNSGGMTDTQYF,TGTGCCAGCAGTTACTCGAATTCAGGGGGCATGACAGATACGCAGTATTTT
TRBV7-9,TRBJ2-7,-,few,CASSSATWGGDEQYF,TGTGCCAGCAGCTCCGCTACATGGGGCGGGGACGAGCAGTACTTC
TRBV27,TRBJ2-2,-,few,CASSLGVRERLFF,TGTGCCAGCAGTTTAGGAGTACGAGAAAGGCTGTTTTTT
TRBV7-2,TRBJ2-3,TRBD2,few,CASSLGGRVPDTQYF,TGTGCCAGCAGCTTGGGCGGGAGGGTCCCAGATACGCAGTATTTT
TRBV6-2/TRBV6-3,TRBJ2-7,TRBD1,-,CASTKTGDEQYF,TGTGCCAGCACTAAAACAGGGGACGAGCAGTACTTC
TRBV2,TRBJ2-5,TRBD1,few,CASSEETGFQETQYF,TGTGCCAGCAGTGAAGAGACAGGGTTTCAAGAGACCCAGTACTTC
TRBV20-1,TRBJ2-7,-,-,CSAAGTARSYEQYF,TGCAGTGCTGCGGGGACAGCAAGATCCTACGAGCAGTACTTC
TRBV7-9,TRBJ2-1,TRBD2,-,CASRASSGRFEGQFF,TGTGCCAGCAGGGCATCTAGCGGGAGGTTCGAGGGGCAGTTCTTC
TRBV20-1,TRBJ1-1,-,-,CSARDWASPEAFF,TGCAGTGCTAGAGATTGGGCCTCCCCTGAAGCTTTCTTT
TRBV5-7,TRBJ2-3,TRBD2,many,CASSLEWRGTSTDTQYF,TGTGCCAGCAGCCTCGAGTGGCGGGGGACTAGCACAGATACGCAGTATTTT
TRBV20-1,TRBJ2-7,-,-,CSARGREFGVYEQYF,TGCAGTGCTAGAGGACGGGAGTTCGGGGTTTACGAGCAGTACTTC
TRBV20-1,TRBJ2-5,TRBD2,-,CSASSGRWETQYF,TGCAGTGCTAGTAGCGGGAGGTGGGAGACCCAGTACTTC
TRBV30,TRBJ1-1,-,-,CAWSVFGVGTEAFF,TGTGCCTGGAGTGTATTTGGGGTAGGGACTGAAGCTTTCTTT
TRBV12-5,TRBJ2-7,-,-,CASGLPQTAQYF,TGTGCTAGTGGTTTGCCACAGACAGCACAGTACTTC
TRBV5-5,TRBJ1-2,TRBD1,-,CASSRTGEAGYTF,TGTGCCAGCAGCCGGACAGGGGAGGCTGGCTACACCTTC
TRBV20-1,TRBJ2-5,-,few,CSASSESGAQETQYF,TGCAGTGCTAGTAGTGAGTCGGGTGCCCAAGAGACCCAGTACTTC
TRBV30,TRBJ2-1,-,-,CAWSSFRGNGFYNEQFF,TGTGCCTGGAGCTCTTTTCGGGGGAACGGGTTTTACAATGAGCAGTTCTTC
TRBV29-1,TRBJ2-3,-,many,CSAELPSSTDTQYF,TGCAGCGCAGAACTACCCTCTAGCACAGATACGCAGTATTTT
TRBV20-1,TRBJ1-5,-,-,CSARHHSNQPQHF,TGCAGTGCTAGGCACCATAGCAATCAGCCCCAGCATTTT
TRBV3-1,TRBJ1-1,-,many,CASSQGDTEAFF,TGTGCCAGCAGCCAGGGGGACACTGAAGCTTTCTTT
TRBV20-1,TRBJ1-2,-,many,CSAKENYGYTF,TGCAGTGCTAAGGAGAACTATGGCTACACCTTC
TRBV20-1,TRBJ2-1,-,-,CSVWRYNEQFF,TGCAGTGTTTGGAGGTACAATGAGCAGTTCTTC